The following is a TCR beta chain sequence with its context. This sample was taken from a study of cytomegalovirus exposure and HLA in healthy donors. The overall study: Unique TCRs numbering some 77 million, obtained from HLA-typed donors, made up an early data release.

Vbeta (60) and Jbeta (13) primers were used in the PCR. Sequencing used immunoSEQ multiplex PCR; TCRdb keeps in-frame clones, though not all of them. This sample has some 180,000 clones, with approximately 86% found just once. V gave up 0 bases and J gave up 6 bases; unmatched junction bases: 10. Per germline, CDR1 SEHNR and CDR2 FQNEAQ (reference sequence). The CDR3 has 18 residues. Though probably carrying unrecorded immune exposures, donors were nominally healthy at sampling. This chain uses TRBV7-9 with TRBJ2-1, with 11 nucleotides matching TRBD2. Input material: PBMCs. This receptor was identified in a boy younger than 10 in good health and CMV-seronegative. The CDR3 reads CASSLARLAGQGGNEQFF. In nucleotides, the CDR3 is TGTGCCAGCAGCTTAGCGCGACTAGCGGGACAAGGGGGCAATGAGCAGTTCTTC.